This T cell receptor (beta chain) was found in a study of T cells after yellow fever vaccination (dated by TCRdb to about 2019). With respect to the entire study: Libraries from fractions with low cell numbers were prepared with the SMART-Seq v4 Ultra Low Input RNA kit. The cohort comprised two healthy male donors, one aged 18 to 30 and one aged 30 to 40 years. Bulk PBMC replicates and cell subsets were isolated from blood drawn at multiple timepoints before and after both primary and secondary immunization. To follow T-cell clones before and after both primary and booster YFV17D yellow fever vaccination, bulk TCR alpha and beta repertoires underwent longitudinal sequencing.

TCR cDNA was made using 5'RACE template switching, a step that added a universal primer site and unique molecular identifiers. Priming of cDNA synthesis was performed from both the TCR alpha and TCR beta constant segments. Libraries were amplified in two PCR steps, with sample barcodes and sequencing adapters added in the second step. Sequencing of libraries was done on Illumina HiSeq 2500 (2x100 bp) or NovaSeq (2x150 bp). For the original study's pipeline: MIGEC was used to demultiplex reads and collapse the reads into UMI consensus sequences, and MiXCR was used for V(D)J alignment. Clonotypes responding to the vaccine were identified with edgeR on replicate PBMC samples, with the criteria of FDR below 0.01 and a log2 fold change above 5 up to day 15. Bulk clonotypes were assigned CD4 or CD8 identity according to which sequenced CD4 or CD8 repertoire held them at higher abundance. Clones were called with MiXCR by TCRdb after fastp trimmed the public reads at Q25, and only in-frame beta chains were retained. A single entry per CDR3 protein holds the most common genes and DNA from its merged rows. The V and J calls come from TCRdb's annotation, not from the publication. This sample lists 150,000 to 200,000 distinct CDR3 sequences; approximately 6.2% were detected once. The top ten constitute about 2.8% of the sample.

Findings and caveats that apply to the study as a whole: Because the study included only a couple of donors, the extent to which the findings can be generalized is limited. Compared with the primary T-cell response, the secondary T-cell response was faster but weaker, reaching its peak on day 5 rather than on day 15. A small fraction of clonotypes showed up in both the CD4 and CD8 compartments, probably as a result of convergent recombination. Most clones expanded after primary vaccination (almost 98% of CD4 and 88% of CD8) were re-detected after the booster, suggesting that broad memory maintenance occurred. Computational filtering was required because FACS-sorted repertoires could contain abundant contaminating clonotypes from the bulk population.

CDR1 is given as DFQATT and CDR2 as SNEGSKA, both from the germline V gene (reference sequence). Trimming accounts for 4 bases at V and 5 bases at J, while the number of junction bases matched to no gene is 12. The CDR3, cysteine through phenylalanine, is 16 amino acids long. Only the CDR3 DNA stays, 48 bases, in frame from base 1. Per the publication, the treatment or condition label means: live attenuated yellow fever vaccine strain. A standard Ficoll-Paque protocol was used to isolate PBMCs from peripheral blood. Dynabeads CD4 and CD8 positive selection kits were used to isolate CD4 and CD8 T-cell fractions. TriZol was used to extract RNA from bulk PBMCs, CD4 and CD8 fractions, and dextramer-positive and dextramer-negative fractions. Note on this clonotype: The target of this receptor is not known. No base quality information exists; no much larger clone differs at one position.

This clonotype was sampled from a man between 18 and 29 years old who received the YFV17D yellow fever vaccine. The sequences come from CD4+ T cells sorted from PBMCs, collected on the day of the first yellow fever vaccination. Rearrangement joined TRBV20-1 to TRBJ2-5; 11 bases in the junction line up with TRBD2. The sequenced DNA: TGCAGTGCTAATCCCCGGACTAGCGGGCCGAGGGAGACCCAGTACTTC. This is translated as CSANPRTSGPRETQYF.